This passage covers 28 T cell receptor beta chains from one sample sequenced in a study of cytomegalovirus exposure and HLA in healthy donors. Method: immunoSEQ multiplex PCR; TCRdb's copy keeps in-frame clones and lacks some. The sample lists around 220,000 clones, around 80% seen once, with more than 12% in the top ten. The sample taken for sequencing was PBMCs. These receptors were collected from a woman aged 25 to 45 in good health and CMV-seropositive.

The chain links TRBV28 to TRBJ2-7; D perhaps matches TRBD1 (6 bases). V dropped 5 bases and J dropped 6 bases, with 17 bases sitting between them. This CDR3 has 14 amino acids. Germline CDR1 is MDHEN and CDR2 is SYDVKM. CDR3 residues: CASSPTGLSSEQYF. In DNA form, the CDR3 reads TGTGCCAGCAGTCCAACAGGGTTATCAAGCGAGCAGTACTTC.

For the CDR3, the DNA is TGCGCCAGCAGCCTGACGGCGGATGGCTACACCTTC. Its protein product is CASSLTADGYTF. The V gene is TRBV5-1, the J gene TRBJ1-2; D is uncertain. V was pared by 4 bases and J by 6 bases, with 10 bases between. The CDR3 sequence is 12 residues long. CDR1 and CDR2 (germline): SGHRS, YFSETQ.

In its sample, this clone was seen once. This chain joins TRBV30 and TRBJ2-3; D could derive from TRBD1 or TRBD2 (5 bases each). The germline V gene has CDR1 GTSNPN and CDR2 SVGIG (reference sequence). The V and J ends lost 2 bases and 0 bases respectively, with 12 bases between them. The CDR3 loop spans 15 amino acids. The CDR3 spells CAWSTGQPSTDTQYF. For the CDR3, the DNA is TGTGCCTGGAGTACGGGGCAGCCCAGCACAGATACGCAGTATTTT.

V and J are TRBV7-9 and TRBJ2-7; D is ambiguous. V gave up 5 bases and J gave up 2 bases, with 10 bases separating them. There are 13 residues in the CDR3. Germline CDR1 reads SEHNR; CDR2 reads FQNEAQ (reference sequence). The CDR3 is CASSPSGPYEQYF. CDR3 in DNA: TGTGCCAGCAGCCCATCCGGACCCTACGAGCAGTACTTC. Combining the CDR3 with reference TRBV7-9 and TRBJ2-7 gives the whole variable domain DTGVSQNPRHKITKRGQNVTFRCDPISEHNRLYWYRQTLGQGPEFLTYFQNEAQLEKSRLLSDRFSAERPKGSFSTLEIQRTEQGDSAMYLCASSPSGPYEQYFGPGTRLTVT.

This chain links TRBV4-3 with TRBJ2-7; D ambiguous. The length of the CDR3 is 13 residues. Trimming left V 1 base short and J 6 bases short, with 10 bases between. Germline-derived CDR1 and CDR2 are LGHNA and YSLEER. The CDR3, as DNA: TGCGCCAGCAGCCAAGTCTTAAGAAGCGAGCAGTACTTC. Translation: CASSQVLRSEQYF.

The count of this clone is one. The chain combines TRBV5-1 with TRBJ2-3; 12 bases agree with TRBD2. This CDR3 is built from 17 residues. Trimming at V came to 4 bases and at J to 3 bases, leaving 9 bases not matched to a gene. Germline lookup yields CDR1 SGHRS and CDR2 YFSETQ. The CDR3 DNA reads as TGCGCCAGCAGCACTCCCGGGACTAGCGGGTTAACAGATACGCAGTATTTT. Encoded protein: CASSTPGTSGLTDTQYF. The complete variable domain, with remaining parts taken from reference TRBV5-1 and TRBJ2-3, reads KAGVTQTPRYLIKTRGQQVTLSCSPISGHRSVSWYQQTPGQGLQFLFEYFSETQRNKGNFPGRFSGRQFSNSRSEMNVSTLELGDSALYLCASSTPGTSGLTDTQYFGPGTRLTVL.

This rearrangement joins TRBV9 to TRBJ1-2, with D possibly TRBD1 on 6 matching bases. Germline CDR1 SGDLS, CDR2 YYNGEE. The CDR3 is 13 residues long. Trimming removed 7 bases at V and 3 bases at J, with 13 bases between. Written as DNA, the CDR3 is TGTGCCAGCCGAGGGGGGGCTGACTATGGCTACACCTTC. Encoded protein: CASRGGADYGYTF.

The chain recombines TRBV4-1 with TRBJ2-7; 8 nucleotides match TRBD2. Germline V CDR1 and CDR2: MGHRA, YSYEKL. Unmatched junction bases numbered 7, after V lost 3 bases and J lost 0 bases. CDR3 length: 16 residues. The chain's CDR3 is CASSQPTSGNSYEQYF. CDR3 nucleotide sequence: TGCGCCAGCAGCCAGCCCACTAGCGGTAACTCCTACGAGCAGTACTTC.

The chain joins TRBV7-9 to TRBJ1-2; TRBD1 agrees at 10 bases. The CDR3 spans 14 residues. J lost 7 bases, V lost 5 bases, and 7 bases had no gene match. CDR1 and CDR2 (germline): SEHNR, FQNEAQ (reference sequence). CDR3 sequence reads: CASSLDRGRIGYTF. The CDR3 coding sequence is TGTGCCAGCAGCCTTGACAGGGGGCGGATTGGCTACACCTTC.

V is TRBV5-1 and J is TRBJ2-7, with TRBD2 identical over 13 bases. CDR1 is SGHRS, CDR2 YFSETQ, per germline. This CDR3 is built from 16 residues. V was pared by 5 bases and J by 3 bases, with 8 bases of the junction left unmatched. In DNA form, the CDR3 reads TGCGCCAGCAGTCAACCGGGACTAGCGGGGATCTACGAGCAGTACTTC. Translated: CASSQPGLAGIYEQYF.

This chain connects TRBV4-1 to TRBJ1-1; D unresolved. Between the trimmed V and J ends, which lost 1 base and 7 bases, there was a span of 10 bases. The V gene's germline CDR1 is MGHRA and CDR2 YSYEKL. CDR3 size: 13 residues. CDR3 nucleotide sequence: TGCGCCAGCAGCCAAGGGCTAGGACTTGAAGCTTTCTTT. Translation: CASSQGLGLEAFF.

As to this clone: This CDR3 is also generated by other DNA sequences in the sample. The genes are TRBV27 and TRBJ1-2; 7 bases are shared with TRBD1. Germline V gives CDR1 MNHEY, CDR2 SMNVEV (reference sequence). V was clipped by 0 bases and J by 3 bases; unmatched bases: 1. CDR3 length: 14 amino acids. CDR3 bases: TGTGCCAGCAGTTTATCGGGACAGTACTATGGCTACACCTTC. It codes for CASSLSGQYYGYTF.

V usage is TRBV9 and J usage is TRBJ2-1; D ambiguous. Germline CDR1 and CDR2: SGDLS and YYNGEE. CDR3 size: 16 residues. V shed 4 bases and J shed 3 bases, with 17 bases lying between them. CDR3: CASSSQVGLVYNEQFF. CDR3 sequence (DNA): TGTGCCAGCAGCTCCCAAGTCGGGCTGGTCTACAATGAGCAGTTCTTC.

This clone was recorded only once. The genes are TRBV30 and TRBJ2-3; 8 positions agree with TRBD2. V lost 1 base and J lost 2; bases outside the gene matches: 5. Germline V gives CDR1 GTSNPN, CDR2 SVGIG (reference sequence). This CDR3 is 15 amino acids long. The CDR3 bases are TGTGCCTGGAGTGGTACCGGGGGGGTCACAGATACGCAGTATTTT. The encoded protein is CAWSGTGGVTDTQYF. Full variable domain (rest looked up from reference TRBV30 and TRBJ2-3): SQTIHQWPATLVQPVGSPLSLECTVEGTSNPNLYWYRQAAGRGLQLLFYSVGIGQISSEVPQNLSASRPQDRQFILSSKKLLLSDSGFYLCAWSGTGGVTDTQYFGPGTRLTVL.

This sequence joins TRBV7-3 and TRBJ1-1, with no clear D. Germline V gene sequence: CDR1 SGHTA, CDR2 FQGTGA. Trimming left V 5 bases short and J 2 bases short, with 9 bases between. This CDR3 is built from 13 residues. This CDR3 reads CASSPQPNTEAFF. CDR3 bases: TGTGCCAGCAGCCCGCAACCAAACACTGAAGCTTTCTTT.

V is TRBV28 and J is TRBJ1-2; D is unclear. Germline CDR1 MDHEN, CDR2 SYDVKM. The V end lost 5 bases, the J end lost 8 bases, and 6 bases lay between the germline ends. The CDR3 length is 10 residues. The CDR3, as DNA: TGTGCCAGCAGTAGCGGGGGCTACACCTTC. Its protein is CASSSGGYTF.

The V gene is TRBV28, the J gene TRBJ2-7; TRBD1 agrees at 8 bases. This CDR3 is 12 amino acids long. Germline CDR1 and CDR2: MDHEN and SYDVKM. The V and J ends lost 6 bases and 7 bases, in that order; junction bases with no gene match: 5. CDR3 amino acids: CASSVGTGEQYF. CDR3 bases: TGTGCCAGCAGCGTCGGGACAGGAGAGCAGTACTTC.

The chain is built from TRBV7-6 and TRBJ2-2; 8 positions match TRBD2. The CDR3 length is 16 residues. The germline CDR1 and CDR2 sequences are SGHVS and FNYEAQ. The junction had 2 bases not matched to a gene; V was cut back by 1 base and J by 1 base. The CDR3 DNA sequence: TGTGCCAGCAGCTTAGTCGGGAGGGTGAACACCGGGGAGCTGTTTTTT. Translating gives CASSLVGRVNTGELFF.

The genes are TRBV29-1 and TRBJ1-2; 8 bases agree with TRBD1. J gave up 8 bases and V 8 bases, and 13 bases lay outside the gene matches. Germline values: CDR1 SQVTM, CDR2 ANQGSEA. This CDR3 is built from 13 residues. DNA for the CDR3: TGCAGCACACAGGGACAGGCGGTGGGGGGCTACACCTTC. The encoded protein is CSTQGQAVGGYTF.

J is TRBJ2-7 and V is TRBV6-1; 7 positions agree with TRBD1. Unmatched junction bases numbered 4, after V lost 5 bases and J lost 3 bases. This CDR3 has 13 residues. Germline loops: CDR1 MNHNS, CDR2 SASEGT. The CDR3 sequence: CASSKRGLYEQYF. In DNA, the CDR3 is TGTGCCAGCAGTAAAAGGGGGCTCTACGAGCAGTACTTC.

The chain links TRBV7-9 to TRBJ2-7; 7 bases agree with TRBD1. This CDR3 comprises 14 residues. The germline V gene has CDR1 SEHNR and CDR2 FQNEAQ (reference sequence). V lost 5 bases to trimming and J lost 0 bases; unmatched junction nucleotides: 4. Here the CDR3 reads CASSAQGYSYEQYF. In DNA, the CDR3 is TGTGCCAGCAGCGCACAGGGGTACTCCTACGAGCAGTACTTC.

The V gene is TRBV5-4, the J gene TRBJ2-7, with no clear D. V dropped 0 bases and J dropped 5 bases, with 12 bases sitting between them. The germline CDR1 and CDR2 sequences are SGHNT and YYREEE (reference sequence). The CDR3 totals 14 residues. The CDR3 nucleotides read TGTGCCAGCAGCTTGGCCGGGCCAGTCAACGAGCAGTACTTC. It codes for CASSLAGPVNEQYF. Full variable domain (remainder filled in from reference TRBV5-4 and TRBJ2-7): ETGVTQSPTHLIKTRGQQVTLRCSSQSGHNTVSWYQQALGQGPQFIFQYYREEENGRGNFPPRFSGLQFPNYSSELNVNALELDDSALYLCASSLAGPVNEQYFGPGTRLTVT.

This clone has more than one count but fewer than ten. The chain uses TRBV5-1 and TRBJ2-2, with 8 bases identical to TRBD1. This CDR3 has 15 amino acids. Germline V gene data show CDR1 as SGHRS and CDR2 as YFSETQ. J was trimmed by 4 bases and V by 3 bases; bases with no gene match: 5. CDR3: CASSSYGTGTGELFF. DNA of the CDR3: TGCGCCAGCAGCTCCTACGGGACAGGCACCGGGGAGCTGTTTTTT.

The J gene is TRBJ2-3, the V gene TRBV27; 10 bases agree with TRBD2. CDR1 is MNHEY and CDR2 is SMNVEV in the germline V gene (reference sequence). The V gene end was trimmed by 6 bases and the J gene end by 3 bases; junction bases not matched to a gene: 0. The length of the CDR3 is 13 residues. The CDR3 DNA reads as TGTGCCAGCAGGACTAGCGGGACAGATACGCAGTATTTT. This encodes CASRTSGTDTQYF.

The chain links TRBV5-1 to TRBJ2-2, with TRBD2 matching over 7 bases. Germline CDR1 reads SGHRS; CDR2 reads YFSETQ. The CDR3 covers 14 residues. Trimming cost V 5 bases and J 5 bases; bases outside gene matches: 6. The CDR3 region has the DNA TGCGCCAGCAGTATACGGGGAGGGACCGGGGAGCTGTTTTTT. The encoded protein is CASSIRGGTGELFF.

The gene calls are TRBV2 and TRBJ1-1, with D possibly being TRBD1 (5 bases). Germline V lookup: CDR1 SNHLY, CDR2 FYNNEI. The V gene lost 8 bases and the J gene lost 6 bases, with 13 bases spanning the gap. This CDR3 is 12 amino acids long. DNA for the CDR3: TGTGCCAGCGGAGGGGCTGGGCCTGAAGCTTTCTTT. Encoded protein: CASGGAGPEAFF.

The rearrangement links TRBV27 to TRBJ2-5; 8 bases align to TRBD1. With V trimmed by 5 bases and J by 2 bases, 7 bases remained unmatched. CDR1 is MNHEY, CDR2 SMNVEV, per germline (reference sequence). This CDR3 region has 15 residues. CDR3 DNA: TGTGCCAGCAGTCTTCGACAGGGGAGACAAGAGACCCAGTACTTC. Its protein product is CASSLRQGRQETQYF.

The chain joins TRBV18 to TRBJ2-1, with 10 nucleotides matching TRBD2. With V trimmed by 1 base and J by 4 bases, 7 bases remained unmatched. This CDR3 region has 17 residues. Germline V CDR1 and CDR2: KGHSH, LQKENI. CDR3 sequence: CASSPQEKREGYNEQFF. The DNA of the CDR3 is TGTGCCAGCTCACCACAGGAGAAGCGGGAGGGGTACAATGAGCAGTTCTTC.